This note documents a single T cell receptor beta chain sequence. Its antigen is unidentified. The data derive from a study of CD8+CD57+ T cells in acquired aplastic anemia. Study in general: Sorting CD4+ and CD8+ cells gave DNA averaging approximately 3 ug. The study, taken as a whole, reports: A set of more than 25 CD8+ CDR3 sequences was shared between patients and controls, and these sequences appeared highly expressed in patients.

TCR beta VDJ and CDR3 profiling used genomic DNA as template. TCRdb passed the reads through MiXCR, listing each CDR3 protein once. The table records 100,000 to 150,000 distinct CDR3 sequences, under 60% of them present only once. Patients chosen for sequencing had CD8+CD57+ cells that had expanded, as shown by flow cytometry. Patients were therapy-naive when their blood was sampled. V shed 3 bases and J shed 8 bases, with 19 bases lying between them. Germline values: CDR1 DFQATT, CDR2 SNEGSKA (reference sequence). The CDR3 consists of 14 residues. The source is a human donor with aplastic anemia. This chain links TRBV20-1 with TRBJ1-2; the D gene is possibly TRBD1 (5 bases). Sequenced material: sorted CD4+, CD8+, or CD8+CD57+ T cells (not recorded which) from PBMCs. The CDR3 nucleotides are TGCAGTGCTAGCGTCGAGGGGATTAATGCGGGCTACACCTTC. It is translated as CSASVEGINAGYTF.